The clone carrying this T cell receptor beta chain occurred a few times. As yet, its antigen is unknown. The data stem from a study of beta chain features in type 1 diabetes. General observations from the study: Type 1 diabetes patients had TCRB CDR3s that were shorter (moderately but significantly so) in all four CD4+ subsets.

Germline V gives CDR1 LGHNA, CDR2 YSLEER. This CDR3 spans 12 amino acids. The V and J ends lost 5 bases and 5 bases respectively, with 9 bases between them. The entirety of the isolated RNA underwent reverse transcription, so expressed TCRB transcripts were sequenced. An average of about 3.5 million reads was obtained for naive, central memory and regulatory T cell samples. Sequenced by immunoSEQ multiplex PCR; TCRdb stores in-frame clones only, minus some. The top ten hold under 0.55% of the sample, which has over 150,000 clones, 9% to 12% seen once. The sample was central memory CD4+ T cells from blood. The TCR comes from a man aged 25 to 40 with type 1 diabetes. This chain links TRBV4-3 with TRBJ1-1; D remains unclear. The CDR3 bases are TGCGCCAGCAGCAGTGTCGGGACTGAAGCTTTCTTT. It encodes CASSSVGTEAFF.